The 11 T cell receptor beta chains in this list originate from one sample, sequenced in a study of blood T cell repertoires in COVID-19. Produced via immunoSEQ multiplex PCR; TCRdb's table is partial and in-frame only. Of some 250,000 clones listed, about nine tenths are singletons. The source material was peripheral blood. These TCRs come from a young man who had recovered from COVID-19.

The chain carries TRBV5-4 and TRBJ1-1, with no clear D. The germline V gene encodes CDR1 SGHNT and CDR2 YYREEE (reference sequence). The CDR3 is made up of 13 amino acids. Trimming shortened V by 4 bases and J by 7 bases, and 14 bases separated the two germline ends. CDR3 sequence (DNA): TGTGCCAGCAGCCCCGGCAGAGGCGATGAAGCTTTCTTT. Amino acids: CASSPGRGDEAFF.

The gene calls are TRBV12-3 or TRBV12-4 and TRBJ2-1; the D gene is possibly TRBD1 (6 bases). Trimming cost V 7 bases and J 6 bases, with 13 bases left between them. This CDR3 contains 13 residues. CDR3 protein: CASTLNRANEQFF. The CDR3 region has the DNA TGTGCCAGCACCTTAAACAGGGCCAATGAGCAGTTCTTC.

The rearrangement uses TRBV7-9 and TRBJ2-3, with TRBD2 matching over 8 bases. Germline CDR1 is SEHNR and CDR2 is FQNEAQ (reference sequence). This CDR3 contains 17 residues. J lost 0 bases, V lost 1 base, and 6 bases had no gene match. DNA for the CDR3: TGTGCCAGCAGCTTAGTGCCGACTAGCGAGAGCACAGATACGCAGTATTTT. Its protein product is CASSLVPTSESTDTQYF.

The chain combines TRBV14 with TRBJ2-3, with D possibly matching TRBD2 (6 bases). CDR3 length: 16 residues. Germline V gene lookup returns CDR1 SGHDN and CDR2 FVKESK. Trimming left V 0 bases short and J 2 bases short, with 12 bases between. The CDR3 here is CASSQDLGGDTDTQYF. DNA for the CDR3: TGTGCCAGCAGCCAAGATCTGGGGGGAGACACAGATACGCAGTATTTT.

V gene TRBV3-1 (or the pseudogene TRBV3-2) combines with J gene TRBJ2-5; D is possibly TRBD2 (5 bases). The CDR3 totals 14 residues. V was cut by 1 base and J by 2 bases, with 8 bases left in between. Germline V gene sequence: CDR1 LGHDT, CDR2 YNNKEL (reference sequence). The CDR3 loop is CASSQARVQETQYF. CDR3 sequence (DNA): TGTGCCAGCAGCCAAGCGCGGGTACAAGAGACCCAGTACTTC.

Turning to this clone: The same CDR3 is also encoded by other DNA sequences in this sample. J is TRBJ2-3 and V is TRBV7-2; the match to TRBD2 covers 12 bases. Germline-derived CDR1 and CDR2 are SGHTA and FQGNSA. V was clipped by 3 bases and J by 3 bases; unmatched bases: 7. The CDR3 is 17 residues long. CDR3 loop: CASSLDGLAGRTDTQYF. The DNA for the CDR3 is TGTGCCAGCAGCTTGGACGGACTAGCGGGGCGAACAGATACGCAGTATTTT. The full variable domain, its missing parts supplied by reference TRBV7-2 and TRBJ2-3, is GAGVSQSPSNKVTEKGKDVELRCDPISGHTALYWYRQSLGQGLEFLIYFQGNSAPDKSGLPSDRFSAERTGGSVSTLTIQRTQQEDSAVYLCASSLDGLAGRTDTQYFGPGTRLTVL.

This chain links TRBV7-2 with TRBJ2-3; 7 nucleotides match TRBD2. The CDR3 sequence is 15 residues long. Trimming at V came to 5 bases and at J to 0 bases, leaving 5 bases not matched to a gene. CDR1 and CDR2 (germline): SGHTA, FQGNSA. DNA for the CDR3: TGTGCCAGCAGCGGGAGCGGGGCGAGCACAGATACGCAGTATTTT. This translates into CASSGSGASTDTQYF.

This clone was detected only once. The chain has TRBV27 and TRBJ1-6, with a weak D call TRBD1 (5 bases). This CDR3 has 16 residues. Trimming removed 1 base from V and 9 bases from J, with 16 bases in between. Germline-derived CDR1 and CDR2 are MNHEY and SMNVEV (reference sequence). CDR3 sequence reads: CASSLLPGSFSSPLHF. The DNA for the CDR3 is TGTGCCAGCAGTTTATTACCAGGGTCTTTTAGTTCACCCCTCCACTTT.

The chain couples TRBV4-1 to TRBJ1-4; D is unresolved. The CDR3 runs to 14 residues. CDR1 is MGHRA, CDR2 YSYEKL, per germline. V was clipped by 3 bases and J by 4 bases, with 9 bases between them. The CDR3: CASSHPGYNEKLFF. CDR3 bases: TGCGCCAGCAGCCACCCCGGGTATAATGAAAAACTGTTTTTT.

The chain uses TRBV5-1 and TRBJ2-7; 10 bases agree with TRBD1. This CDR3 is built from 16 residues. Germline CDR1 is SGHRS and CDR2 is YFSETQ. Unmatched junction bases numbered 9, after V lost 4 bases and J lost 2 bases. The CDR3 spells CASSTAPGTGAYEQYF. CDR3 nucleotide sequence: TGCGCCAGCAGCACCGCACCCGGGACAGGGGCCTACGAGCAGTACTTC.

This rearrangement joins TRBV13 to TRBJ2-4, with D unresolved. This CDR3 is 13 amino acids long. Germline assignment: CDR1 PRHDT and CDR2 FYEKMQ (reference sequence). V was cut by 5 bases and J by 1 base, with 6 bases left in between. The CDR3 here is CASSPRAKNIQYF. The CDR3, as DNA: TGTGCCAGCAGCCCGCGGGCCAAAAACATTCAGTACTTC.